The 12 T cell receptor beta chains below all came from one sample that was sequenced in a study of CD8 T cells in Susac syndrome. Reverse transcription of about 0.5 to 1 ug RNA used random hexamers. TCRdb used MiXCR to reprocess the immunoSEQ multiplex PCR reads, holding one entry per CDR3 protein. The table records 100,000 to 150,000 distinct CDR3 sequences, approximately 96% of them present only once. Material: CD4+ T cells from PBMCs. Receptors were obtained from a human donor in good health.

V gene TRBV20-1 combines with J gene TRBJ2-6; 11 bases match TRBD1. V dropped 5 bases and J dropped 0; count of bases not matched to a gene: 3. Germline V CDR1 and CDR2: DFQATT, SNEGSKA (reference sequence). This CDR3 is built from 16 residues. The CDR3 DNA follows: TGCAGTGCTCCAGGACAGGGGGCCTCTGGGGCCAACGTCCTGACTTTC. This encodes CSAPGQGASGANVLTF.

V and J are TRBV29-1 and TRBJ2-1; a possible D gene is TRBD1 (6 bases). Germline V gene lookup returns CDR1 SQVTM and CDR2 ANQGSEA. The V end lost 3 bases, the J end lost 5 bases, and 17 bases lay between the germline ends. The CDR3 runs 15 residues. The CDR3 region is CSVDNTGLDDNEQFF. CDR3 sequence (DNA): TGCAGCGTTGATAATACAGGGTTGGATGACAATGAGCAGTTCTTC.

V is TRBV18 and J is TRBJ1-1, with D uncertain. The CDR3 loop spans 14 amino acids. Between the trimmed V and J ends, which lost 2 bases and 5 bases, there was a span of 12 bases. Germline V gives CDR1 KGHSH, CDR2 LQKENI. This CDR3 reads CASSPEMSRTEAFF. CDR3 DNA: TGTGCCAGCTCACCAGAGATGAGTAGGACTGAAGCTTTCTTT.

This clonotype was detected only once. The chain couples TRBV2 to TRBJ2-1; maybe TRBD1 (6 bases). The CDR3 loop spans 12 amino acids. V shed 6 bases and J shed 8 bases, with 11 bases lying between them. Per germline, CDR1 SNHLY and CDR2 FYNNEI. The CDR3 protein is CASRGSGDEQFF. CDR3 in DNA: TGTGCCAGCAGGGGGTCAGGGGATGAGCAGTTCTTC.

The J gene is TRBJ1-2, the V gene TRBV25-1; no definite D call. This CDR3 spans 13 amino acids. From germline, CDR1 is MGHDK and CDR2 SYGVNS. Trimming stripped 2 bases from V and 4 bases from J, with 8 bases between. CDR3 residues: CASSEVGLYGYTF. The CDR3 region has the DNA TGTGCCAGCAGTGAAGTGGGTCTCTATGGCTACACCTTC.

This chain links TRBV7-2 with TRBJ2-3, with D unresolved. The CDR3 consists of 14 residues. Germline assignment: CDR1 SGHTA and CDR2 FQGNSA. Deletions cut 5 bases from V and 3 bases from J, with 12 bases between. CDR3 sequence reads: CASSQGSLTDTQYF. For the CDR3, the DNA is TGTGCCAGCAGCCAAGGGTCTTTGACAGATACGCAGTATTTT.

The sample holds one count of this clonotype. The chain recombines TRBV7-8 with TRBJ1-2; D might be TRBD1 (5 bases). The V gene's germline CDR1 is SGHVS and CDR2 FQNEAQ. This CDR3 is built from 16 residues. Trimming pared 2 bases from V and 8 bases from J, leaving 21 bases between. The CDR3 nucleotides read TGTGCCAGCAGCTTAAGCCTGCCAGGGACTGGAGGAGGCTACACCTTC. Its translation is CASSLSLPGTGGGYTF. The variable domain in full, completed from reference TRBV7-8 and TRBJ1-2, reads GAGVSQSPRYKVAKRGQDVALRCDPISGHVSLFWYQQALGQGPEFLTYFQNEAQLDKSGLPSDRFFAERPEGSVSTLKIQRTQQEDSAVYLCASSLSLPGTGGGYTFGSGTRLTVV.

The chain joins TRBV20-1 to TRBJ2-1, with TRBD1 matching over 11 bases. CDR3 length equals 15 residues. The ends lost 6 bases at V and 5 bases at J; junction bases unmatched: 9. From germline, CDR1 is DFQATT and CDR2 SNEGSKA (reference sequence). Here the CDR3 reads CSAIGTGGKNNEQFF. CDR3 nucleotide sequence: TGCAGTGCGATTGGGACAGGGGGTAAAAACAATGAGCAGTTCTTC.

The chain combines TRBV3-1 with TRBJ2-4; the D is unclear. The V gene's germline CDR1 is LGHDT and CDR2 YNNKEL (reference sequence). V dropped 0 bases and J dropped 0 bases, with 15 bases sitting between them. The CDR3 consists of 18 residues. The chain's CDR3 is CASSQDTTIELAKNIQYF. The CDR3 nucleotides are TGTGCCAGCAGCCAAGATACGACGATAGAACTAGCCAAAAACATTCAGTACTTC. Looking up the rest from reference TRBV3-1 and TRBJ2-4 gives the full variable domain: DTAVSQTPKYLVTQMGNDKSIKCEQNLGHDTMYWYKQDSKKFLKIMFSYNNKELIINETVPNRFSPKSPDKAHLNLHINSLELGDSAVYFCASSQDTTIELAKNIQYFGAGTRLSVL.

The gene calls are TRBV6-5 and TRBJ2-7; tentative D call: TRBD2 (6 bases). Germline CDR1 reads MNHEY; CDR2 reads SVGAGI. This CDR3 has 13 residues. Trimming took 5 bases from V and 6 from J, leaving 14 bases between them. CDR3 region: CASSINRDFEQYF. The DNA of the CDR3 is TGTGCCAGCAGTATAAACCGGGACTTCGAGCAGTACTTC.

This clonotype was recorded once. The chain recombines TRBV30 with TRBJ2-5; D remains unclear. Trimming removed 1 base at V and 2 bases at J, with 8 bases between. Germline lookup yields CDR1 GTSNPN and CDR2 SVGIG (reference sequence). The CDR3 has 13 amino acids. The chain's CDR3 is CAWSGRAQETQYF. The CDR3 region has the DNA TGTGCCTGGAGTGGCAGAGCTCAAGAGACCCAGTACTTC.

The chain combines TRBV29-1 with TRBJ1-1, with 11 bases aligning to TRBD1. Germline-derived CDR1 and CDR2 are SQVTM and ANQGSEA. Trimming cost V 6 bases and J 8 bases; bases outside gene matches: 11. The CDR3 loop spans 14 amino acids. The CDR3 DNA sequence: TGCAGCGTCACAACCGGGACAGGGGGGCCCGAAGCTTTCTTT. Its translation: CSVTTGTGGPEAFF.